Listed here are 29 T cell receptor beta chains from one sample, sequenced in a study of blood T cell repertoires in COVID-19 (dated by TCRdb to the early 2020s). Receptor libraries were prepared by the immunoSEQ multiplex PCR assay. TCRdb re-hosts the immuneACCESS table, in-frame sequences only. Its copies lack some clones; in the studies checked, an unresolved V gene accounts for under half of them, and the cause for the rest is not known. For this sample the table gives fewer than 300,000 clones, of which about nine tenths were detected only once. Roughly a sixth of the sample rests with the top ten. Sequenced input: PBMCs or T cells enriched from blood (not recorded which). The receptors shown here come from a young man who had recovered from COVID-19.

The CDR3 bases are TGTGCCTGGAGTGCGTCCCTACCTATTAATTCACCCCTCCACTTT. Translating it yields CAWSASLPINSPLHF. The chain recombines TRBV30 with TRBJ1-6, with D uncertain. CDR3 length equals 15 residues. Germline V gene sequence: CDR1 GTSNPN, CDR2 SVGIG (reference sequence). V was pared by 1 base and J by 6 bases, with 13 bases between.

The chain uses TRBV11-3 and TRBJ1-1; 8 positions agree with TRBD1. The CDR3 totals 17 residues. V lost 3 bases to trimming and J lost 0 bases; unmatched junction nucleotides: 9. Germline V gene sequence: CDR1 SGHNT, CDR2 YENEEA. CDR3 residues: CASSFAFRTGLNTEAFF. CDR3 nucleotide sequence: TGTGCCAGCAGCTTCGCCTTTCGGACAGGGCTGAACACTGAAGCTTTCTTT.

The chain uses TRBV7-6 and TRBJ2-3; D call uncertain. There are 15 residues in the CDR3. The ends were cut back, 4 bases at V and 1 base at J, with 12 bases in the middle. CDR1 is SGHVS and CDR2 is FNYEAQ in the germline V gene. The CDR3 nucleotides read TGTGCCAGCAGCTCGTTTGGGCAGCGCACAGATACGCAGTATTTT. Its translation is CASSSFGQRTDTQYF.

This CDR3 is CASSQVYAQGWGQYF. In nucleotides, the CDR3 is TGCGCCAGCAGCCAAGTATACGCTCAGGGGTGGGGGCAGTATTTT. This chain joins TRBV4-1 and TRBJ2-3; weak D call: TRBD1 (6 bases). The CDR3 spans 15 residues. The V gene's germline CDR1 is MGHRA and CDR2 YSYEKL. V lost 1 base to trimming and J lost 11 bases, with 19 bases between them.

V is TRBV11-2 and J is TRBJ2-1, with 8 positions matching TRBD2. Trimming cost V 3 bases and J 5 bases; bases outside gene matches: 3. CDR1 is SGHAT and CDR2 is FQNNGV in the germline V gene. The CDR3 covers 14 residues. CDR3 in DNA: TGTGCCAGCAGCTTGGGGACTAGAGACAATGAGCAGTTCTTC. It translates to CASSLGTRDNEQFF.

The chain couples TRBV2 to TRBJ2-7; no clear D. Trimming stripped 4 bases from V and 3 bases from J, with 10 bases between. This CDR3 spans 13 amino acids. In germline, CDR1 is SNHLY, CDR2 FYNNEI. In DNA form, the CDR3 reads TGTGCCAGCAGTGCGATCGAGTTCTACGAGCAGTACTTC. It specifies CASSAIEFYEQYF.

V gene TRBV30 combines with J gene TRBJ2-1, with D possibly TRBD2 on 5 matching bases. The CDR3 contains 11 residues. The germline gives CDR1 GTSNPN, CDR2 SVGIG (reference sequence). Trimming pared 5 bases from V and 8 bases from J, leaving 10 bases between. The CDR3 protein is CAWASSDEQFF. The CDR3 nucleotides are TGTGCCTGGGCTAGCAGCGATGAGCAGTTCTTC.

The rearrangement joins TRBV18 to TRBJ1-2; the match to TRBD1 covers 7 bases. The CDR3 is 14 amino acids. Germline CDR1 reads KGHSH; CDR2 reads LQKENI. Trimming at V came to 4 bases and at J to 5 bases, leaving 7 bases not matched to a gene. As DNA, the CDR3 is TGTGCCAGCTCACTACAGGGGACTTGGTATGGCTACACCTTC. Translating gives CASSLQGTWYGYTF.

This clone has more than one count but fewer than ten. V is TRBV30 and J is TRBJ2-1, with 13 bases lining up with TRBD2. CDR3 size: 15 residues. Per the germline V gene, CDR1 is GTSNPN and CDR2 is SVGIG (reference sequence). The V gene end was trimmed by 4 bases and the J gene end by 9 bases; junction bases not matched to a gene: 9. The CDR3 region is CAWTDKGLAGSEQFF. CDR3 nucleotides: TGTGCCTGGACAGACAAGGGACTAGCGGGGAGTGAGCAGTTCTTC.

V gene TRBV28 combines with J gene TRBJ1-5; maybe TRBD1 (6 bases). CDR1 is MDHEN and CDR2 is SYDVKM in the germline V gene. V was clipped by 3 bases and J by 7 bases, with 22 bases between them. The CDR3 has 17 amino acids. The CDR3 loop reads CASSFKGSTGRSQPQHF. The CDR3 region has the DNA TGTGCCAGCAGTTTTAAGGGGTCCACAGGGCGAAGCCAGCCCCAGCATTTT.

This chain connects TRBV29-1 to TRBJ2-7; TRBD1 matches 7 bases. Looked up from germline, CDR1 is SQVTM and CDR2 is ANQGSEA. The J segment lost 2 bases and the V segment lost 6 bases, leaving 7 bases of the junction unmatched. The CDR3 consists of 13 residues. The DNA of the CDR3 is TGCAGCGTGGTGACAGGGATTCCCTACGAGCAGTACTTC. This codes for CSVVTGIPYEQYF.

V gene TRBV7-2 combines with J gene TRBJ1-1; D not certain. Deletions cut 0 bases from V and 2 bases from J, with 7 bases between. CDR1 is SGHTA, CDR2 FQGNSA, per germline. The CDR3 covers 14 residues. CDR3 nucleotide sequence: TGTGCCAGCAGCTTAGCGCAGTCTAACACTGAAGCTTTCTTT. Protein product: CASSLAQSNTEAFF. Combining the CDR3 with reference TRBV7-2 and TRBJ1-1 gives the whole variable domain GAGVSQSPSNKVTEKGKDVELRCDPISGHTALYWYRQSLGQGLEFLIYFQGNSAPDKSGLPSDRFSAERTGGSVSTLTIQRTQQEDSAVYLCASSLAQSNTEAFFGQGTRLTVV.

The chain uses TRBV5-6 and TRBJ1-4, with TRBD1 matching 7 bases. There are 15 residues in the CDR3. V gave up 3 bases and J gave up 5 bases; unmatched junction bases: 7. Looked up from germline, CDR1 is SGHDT and CDR2 is YYEEEE. CDR3 sequence (DNA): TGTGCCAGCAGCTATTGGACAGGCCGGAATGAAAAACTGTTTTTT. Translating gives CASSYWTGRNEKLFF.

The V and J genes are TRBV10-1 and TRBJ1-1; D is possibly TRBD1 (5 bases). The CDR3 has 13 residues. CDR1 is WNHNN and CDR2 is SYGVQD in the germline V gene (reference sequence). The V end was cut by 6 bases, the J end by 6 bases, with 14 bases between. The CDR3 is CASRERRGAEAFF. In DNA form, the CDR3 reads TGCGCCAGCAGGGAGCGGCGGGGGGCTGAAGCTTTCTTT.

V is TRBV7-8 and J is TRBJ1-5; D is uncertain. CDR3 length: 16 residues. V lost 1 base and J 1 base, leaving 11 bases between the germline ends. Germline V gene sequence: CDR1 SGHVS, CDR2 FQNEAQ. CDR3 protein: CASSLEIGWSNQPQHF. The CDR3 bases are TGTGCCAGCAGCTTAGAGATCGGGTGGAGCAATCAGCCCCAGCATTTT.

The V gene is TRBV28, the J gene TRBJ1-5, with 9 bases lining up with TRBD1. Germline V gives CDR1 MDHEN, CDR2 SYDVKM. The trim removed 6 bases at V and 1 base at J, leaving 4 bases unmatched. This CDR3 is built from 15 residues. CDR3 in amino acids: CASRLQGASNQPQHF. The CDR3 coding sequence is TGTGCCAGCAGATTACAGGGGGCAAGCAATCAGCCCCAGCATTTT. The variable domain in full, completed from reference TRBV28 and TRBJ1-5, reads DVKVTQSSRYLVKRTGEKVFLECVQDMDHENMFWYRQDPGLGLRLIYFSYDVKMKEKGDIPEGYSVSREKKERFSLILESASTNQTSMYLCASRLQGASNQPQHFGDGTRLSIL.

This rearrangement joins TRBV14 to TRBJ1-4; D is unresolved. CDR1 is SGHDN and CDR2 is FVKESK in the germline V gene. V shed 0 bases and J shed 13 bases, with 12 bases lying between them. This CDR3 region has 13 residues. CDR3 in amino acids: CASSQERISGLFF. The DNA for the CDR3 is TGTGCCAGCAGCCAAGAGAGGATAAGTGGACTGTTTTTT.

The chain uses TRBV10-3 and TRBJ2-1; D not resolved. The CDR3 has 18 amino acids. Trimming took off 0 bases at V and 5 bases at J, with 20 bases between the two ends. Germline CDR1 and CDR2: ENHRY and SYGVKD. The CDR3 DNA follows: TGTGCCATCAGTGAGTCCTTGCCCCTGTTTGGGCGTAACAATGAGCAGTTCTTC. Translating it yields CAISESLPLFGRNNEQFF.

This chain uses TRBV10-3 with TRBJ1-2; D possibly corresponds to TRBD1 (6 bases). Trimming stripped 3 bases from V and 6 bases from J, with 11 bases between. Germline V gene sequence: CDR1 ENHRY, CDR2 SYGVKD. CDR3 length: 13 residues. The CDR3 loop is CAISDGRGDGYTF. DNA of the CDR3: TGTGCCATCAGTGACGGCAGGGGTGATGGCTACACCTTC.

The chain is built from TRBV5-1 and TRBJ2-4; D ambiguous. CDR1 is SGHRS and CDR2 is YFSETQ in the germline V gene. The V end was cut by 0 bases, the J end by 6 bases, with 13 bases between. The CDR3 has 15 residues. The CDR3 here is CASSLAVGSGNIQYF. Here the CDR3 DNA reads TGCGCCAGCAGCTTGGCGGTAGGCTCGGGAAACATTCAGTACTTC.

V usage is TRBV30 and J usage is TRBJ1-6; D unresolved. V lost 1 base and J 5 bases, leaving 6 bases between the germline ends. Germline CDR1 is GTSNPN and CDR2 is SVGIG (reference sequence). CDR3 size: 13 residues. CDR3 residues: CAWSEQNNSPLHF. CDR3 in DNA: TGTGCCTGGAGTGAACAGAATAATTCACCCCTCCACTTT.

The chain uses TRBV6-5 and TRBJ2-1; 9 bases are a match to TRBD2. This CDR3 is built from 13 residues. Germline lookup yields CDR1 MNHEY and CDR2 SVGAGI. Trimming removed 6 bases from V and 7 bases from J; junction bases left unmatched: 4. The CDR3 reads CASRLAGGNEQFF. Here the CDR3 DNA reads TGTGCCAGCAGACTAGCGGGTGGTAATGAGCAGTTCTTC.

V is TRBV3-1 (or the pseudogene TRBV3-2) and J is TRBJ2-6, with D tentatively TRBD1 (5 bases). The CDR3 runs 19 residues. The ends were cut back, 2 bases at V and 0 bases at J, with 17 bases in the middle. Germline CDR1 LGHDT, CDR2 YNNKEL (reference sequence). CDR3 amino acids: CASSQSRAHLSSGANVLTF. CDR3 in DNA: TGTGCCAGCAGCCAATCCAGGGCGCATCTGAGCTCTGGGGCCAACGTCCTGACTTTC.

V usage is TRBV25-1 and J usage is TRBJ1-4; TRBD1 agrees at 8 bases. CDR1 is MGHDK, CDR2 SYGVNS, per germline. The CDR3 consists of 17 residues. With 2 bases clipped from V and 8 bases from J, the junction kept 13 bases outside the gene matches. CDR3 sequence: CASSEGSRGTGGEKLFF. The CDR3 DNA reads TGTGCCAGCAGTGAAGGGTCACGGGGGACAGGAGGGGAAAAACTGTTTTTT.

The rearrangement links TRBV5-4 to TRBJ2-3; the D is unclear. CDR3 length: 13 amino acids. Trimming removed 0 bases at V and 4 bases at J, with 6 bases between. Germline lookup yields CDR1 SGHNT and CDR2 YYREEE (reference sequence). In DNA form, the CDR3 reads TGTGCCAGCAGCTTGGATGTCTCAGATACGCAGTATTTT. Translated: CASSLDVSDTQYF.

The V and J genes are TRBV3-1 (or the pseudogene TRBV3-2) and TRBJ2-3; 8 bases map to TRBD2. V lost 2 bases, J lost 4 bases, and 5 bases stayed unmatched. CDR3 length: 15 residues. Germline assignment: CDR1 LGHDT and CDR2 YNNKEL (reference sequence). This chain's CDR3 is CASSQWRGRPDTQYF. CDR3 nucleotide sequence: TGTGCCAGCAGCCAATGGCGCGGGAGGCCAGATACGCAGTATTTT.

The chain carries TRBV5-1 and TRBJ1-1, with D uncertain. The CDR3 runs to 11 residues. The V end was cut by 2 bases, the J end by 14 bases, with 13 bases between. The germline V gene has CDR1 SGHRS and CDR2 YFSETQ. The CDR3 region has the DNA TGCGCCAGCAGCTTAAGGCATCAGCGATTCTTT. It translates to CASSLRHQRFF.

The rearrangement uses TRBV18 and TRBJ1-4; tentative D call: TRBD1 (6 bases). Trimming left V 3 bases short and J 3 bases short, with 11 bases between. Germline V gene lookup returns CDR1 KGHSH and CDR2 LQKENI. CDR3 size: 15 residues. CDR3 loop: CASSPRTASNEKLFF. The CDR3 DNA sequence: TGTGCCAGCTCACCCCGGACAGCCTCTAATGAAAAACTGTTTTTT.

The chain has TRBV7-2 and TRBJ1-1; no clear D. Germline assignment: CDR1 SGHTA and CDR2 FQGNSA. CDR3 length: 11 residues. Trimming pared 0 bases from V and 8 bases from J, leaving 4 bases between. As DNA, the CDR3 is TGTGCCAGCAGCTTAGCCAGGGAAGCTTTCTTT. Translating gives CASSLAREAFF.